Shown below are 11 T cell receptor beta chains from a single sample sequenced in a study of blood T cells in healthy people across ages. A second PCR, run for roughly 7 to 11 cycles, used a sample-barcoded 5' primer plus a J-beta primer mix. MiXCR, run by TCRdb on the 5' RACE reads, gives a single entry per CDR3 protein. The top ten hold more than 7.5% of the sample, which has over 750,000 distinct CDR3 sequences, approximately 25% seen once. A further study also used this sample, focusing on T cells of mothers and their children.

Sequencing was carried out using blood. The receptors were gathered from a boy between 5 and 17 years old in good health.

This chain joins TRBV11-1 and TRBJ2-7; the D gene is possibly TRBD2 (5 bases). The CDR3 is 15 amino acids. CDR1 and CDR2 (germline): SGHAT, FQDESV (reference sequence). Trimming cost V 1 base and J 3 bases, with 13 bases left between them. The CDR3 nucleotides read TGTGCCAGCAGCTTAGAAGGAGACGACTACTACGAGCAGTACTTC. This sequence encodes CASSLEGDDYYEQYF.

This chain links TRBV24-1 with TRBJ2-3; TRBD2 agrees at 11 bases. The ends lost 4 bases at V and 0 bases at J; junction bases unmatched: 5. Germline V gene data show CDR1 as KGHDR and CDR2 as SFDVKD. The CDR3 totals 17 residues. CDR3 sequence: CATSDTGLAESTDTQYF. In DNA, the CDR3 is TGTGCCACCAGTGACACGGGACTAGCGGAGAGCACAGATACGCAGTATTTT.

Of note for this clonotype: One junction end disagrees with the germline gene, perhaps due to a read error. The chain carries TRBV7-2 and TRBJ2-5, with 7 bases lining up with TRBD2. CDR3 size: 15 residues. Germline CDR1 reads SGHTA; CDR2 reads FQGNSA. The CDR3 nucleotides are TGTGCCACCAGCGGGGCTAGGCGGCCGCAAGAGACCCAGTACTTC. Translating it yields CATSGARRPQETQYF.

This clonotype came up once. This sequence joins TRBV7-2 and TRBJ2-7; D unresolved. The CDR3 runs 13 residues. The V gene's germline CDR1 is SGHTA and CDR2 FQGNSA. Between the trimmed V and J ends, which lost 5 bases and 7 bases, there was a span of 15 bases. Here the CDR3 reads CASSPGQGREQYF. The CDR3 DNA follows: TGTGCCAGCAGCCCCGGCCAAGGTCGGGAGCAGTACTTC.

This chain joins TRBV6-6 and TRBJ1-2, with D unclear. V shed 2 bases and J shed 2 bases, with 6 bases lying between them. The CDR3 consists of 13 residues. Germline V gene data show CDR1 as MNHNY and CDR2 as SVGAGI (reference sequence). The DNA of the CDR3 is TGTGCCAGCAGTTACGAGGGAAACTATGGCTACACCTTC. Protein sequence: CASSYEGNYGYTF.

The J gene is TRBJ2-7, the V gene TRBV2, with 8 positions matching TRBD2. The V segment lost 1 base and the J segment 3 bases; nucleotides outside the gene matches: 5. In germline, CDR1 is SNHLY, CDR2 FYNNEI. The CDR3 spans 15 residues. The CDR3 sequence is CASSEGLAGYYEQYF. CDR3 sequence (DNA): TGTGCCAGCAGTGAAGGCCTAGCGGGTTACTACGAGCAGTACTTC.

J is TRBJ2-1 and V is TRBV6-6, with D perhaps TRBD2 (6 bases). Germline lookup yields CDR1 MNHNY and CDR2 SVGAGI (reference sequence). The CDR3 consists of 12 residues. Trimming cost V 8 bases and J 4 bases, with 9 bases left between them. The CDR3, as DNA: TGTGCCAGCGGGAGGTTTTACAATGAGCAGTTCTTC. It is translated as CASGRFYNEQFF.

This clonotype was seen only a few times. This sequence joins TRBV10-3 and TRBJ2-5; D perhaps matches TRBD1 (5 bases). V lost 6 bases, J lost 2 bases, and 16 bases lay in between. The germline V gene encodes CDR1 ENHRY and CDR2 SYGVKD. This CDR3 has 15 residues. The CDR3 DNA sequence: TGTGCCATCAGCTCCTTTATGACAGAACAAGAGACCCAGTACTTC. It is translated as CAISSFMTEQETQYF.

The chain joins TRBV5-1 to TRBJ2-4; 8 bases match TRBD1. CDR1 and CDR2 (germline): SGHRS, YFSETQ. The V and J ends lost 4 bases and 3 bases, in that order; junction bases with no gene match: 3. The CDR3 totals 14 residues. This CDR3 is CASSAGTGKNIQYF. In nucleotides, the CDR3 is TGCGCCAGCAGCGCCGGGACAGGCAAAAACATTCAGTACTTC.

This chain uses TRBV5-1 with TRBJ2-6, with D unresolved. The CDR3 is 16 amino acids. Per germline, CDR1 SGHRS and CDR2 YFSETQ. Trimming shortened V by 0 bases and J by 4 bases, and 11 bases separated the two germline ends. As DNA, the CDR3 is TGCGCCAGCAGCTTGGCAGGAAACTCGGGGGCCAACGTCCTGACTTTC. Translating it yields CASSLAGNSGANVLTF.

This clonotype has a handful of counts. The chain carries TRBV27 and TRBJ2-7; 9 bases match TRBD2. The junction had 17 bases not matched to a gene; V was cut back by 2 bases and J by 6 bases. The CDR3 has 18 residues. CDR1 and CDR2 (germline): MNHEY, SMNVEV (reference sequence). The CDR3 DNA follows: TGTGCCAGCAGTTTAATCTCTAGCGGGATAAGTAGGGCGGGCGAGCAGTACTTC. It yields the protein CASSLISSGISRAGEQYF.